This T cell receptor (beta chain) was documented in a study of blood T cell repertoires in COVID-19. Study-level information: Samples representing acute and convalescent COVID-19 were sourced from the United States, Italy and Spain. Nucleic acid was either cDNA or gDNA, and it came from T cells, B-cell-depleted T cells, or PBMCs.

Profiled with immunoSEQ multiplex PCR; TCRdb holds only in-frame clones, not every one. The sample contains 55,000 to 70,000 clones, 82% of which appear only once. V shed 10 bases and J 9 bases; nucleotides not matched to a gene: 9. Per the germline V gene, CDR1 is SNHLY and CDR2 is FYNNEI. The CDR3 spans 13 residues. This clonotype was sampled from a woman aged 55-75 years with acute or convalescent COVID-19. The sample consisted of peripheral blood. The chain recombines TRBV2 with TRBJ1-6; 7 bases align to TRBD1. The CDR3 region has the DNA TGTGCCAACCGACAGGGTAGGGGTTCACCCCTCCACTTT. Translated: CANRQGRGSPLHF.